Following are 3 T cell receptor beta chains from one sample sequenced in a study of neurological immune-mediated disorders. TCRdb passed the 5' RACE reads through MiXCR, listing each CDR3 protein once. The data show fewer than 75,000 distinct CDR3 sequences, around 3.7% seen once. Sample: PBMCs. The receptors here all came from a man aged 40-49 years with multiple sclerosis.

This clonotype was seen ten or more times. The rearrangement uses TRBV12-3 or TRBV12-4 and TRBJ1-2; TRBD1 matches at 9 bases. The CDR3 loop spans 14 amino acids. The V segment lost 7 bases and the J segment 5 bases; nucleotides outside the gene matches: 8. CDR3 sequence: CASTRDRVEYGYTF. In DNA form, the CDR3 reads TGTGCCAGCACTAGGGACAGGGTCGAATATGGCTACACCTTC.

This clonotype was seen ten or more times. Written as DNA, the CDR3 is TGTGCCACCAGTGATTTGCACGGGACAGTCTATGGCTACACCTTC. Translating it yields CATSDLHGTVYGYTF. This sequence joins TRBV24-1 and TRBJ1-2; 7 bases are a match to TRBD1. V trimming: 0 bases; J trimming: 4 bases; junction bases outside the gene matches: 4. This CDR3 is built from 15 residues. Germline V gives CDR1 KGHDR, CDR2 SFDVKD.

The chain employs TRBV29-1 and TRBJ2-2, with 8 bases matching TRBD1. The germline gives CDR1 SQVTM, CDR2 ANQGSEA. J was trimmed by 7 bases and V by 7 bases; bases with no gene match: 14. CDR3 length equals 15 residues. The CDR3 loop is CSGRTGTLGVGELFF. CDR3 DNA: TGCAGCGGCAGGACAGGGACCCTAGGGGTCGGGGAGCTGTTTTTT.